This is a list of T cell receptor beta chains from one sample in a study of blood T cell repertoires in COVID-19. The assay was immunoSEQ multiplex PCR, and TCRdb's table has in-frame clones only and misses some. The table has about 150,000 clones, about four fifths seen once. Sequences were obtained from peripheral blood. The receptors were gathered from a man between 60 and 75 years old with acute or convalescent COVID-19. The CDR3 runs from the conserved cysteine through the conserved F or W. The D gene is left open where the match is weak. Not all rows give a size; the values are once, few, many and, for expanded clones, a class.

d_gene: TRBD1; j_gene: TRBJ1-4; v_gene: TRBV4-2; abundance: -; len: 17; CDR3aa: CASSLDPGGATNEKLFF; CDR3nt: TGTGCCAGCAGCCTTGACCCAGGGGGTGCAACTAATGAAAAACTGTTTTTT
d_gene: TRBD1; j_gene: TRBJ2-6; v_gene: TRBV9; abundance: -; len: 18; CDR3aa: CASSSRTGKNSGANVLTF; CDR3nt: TGTGCCAGCAGCTCCCGGACAGGGAAAAACTCTGGGGCCAACGTCCTGACTTTC
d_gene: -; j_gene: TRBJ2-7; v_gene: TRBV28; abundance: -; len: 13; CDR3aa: CASSLGARYEQYF; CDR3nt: TGTGCCAGCAGTTTAGGGGCACGCTACGAGCAGTACTTC
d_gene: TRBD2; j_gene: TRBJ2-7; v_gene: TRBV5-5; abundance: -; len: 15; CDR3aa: CASRTGLAFAYEQYF; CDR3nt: TGTGCCAGCAGGACGGGACTAGCTTTCGCCTACGAGCAGTACTTC
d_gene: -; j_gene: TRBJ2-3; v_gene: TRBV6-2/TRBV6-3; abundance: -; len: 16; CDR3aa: CASSYGRGPVGNTQYF; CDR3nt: TGTGCCAGCAGTTACGGGCGGGGGCCGGTAGGAAATACGCAGTATTTT
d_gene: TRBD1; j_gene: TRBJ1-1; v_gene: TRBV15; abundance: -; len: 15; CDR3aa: CATSSGQGIVTEAFF; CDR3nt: TGTGCCACCAGCAGTGGACAGGGGATCGTCACTGAAGCTTTCTTT
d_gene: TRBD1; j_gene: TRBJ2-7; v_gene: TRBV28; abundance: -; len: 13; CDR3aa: CASRPGQGGEQYF; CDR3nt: TGTGCCAGCAGGCCCGGACAGGGAGGCGAGCAGTACTTC
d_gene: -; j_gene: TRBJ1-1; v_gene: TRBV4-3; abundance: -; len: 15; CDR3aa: CASSQQRTAGTEAFF; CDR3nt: TGCGCCAGCAGCCAACAAAGGACGGCGGGGACTGAAGCTTTCTTT
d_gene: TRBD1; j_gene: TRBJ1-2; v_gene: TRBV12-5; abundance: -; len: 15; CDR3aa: CASAQTGTANYGYTF; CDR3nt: TGTGCTAGTGCCCAGACAGGGACCGCTAACTATGGCTACACCTTC
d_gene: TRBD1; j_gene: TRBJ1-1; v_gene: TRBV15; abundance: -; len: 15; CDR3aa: CATTARDRGRAEAFF; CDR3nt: TGTGCCACCACTGCGAGGGACAGGGGGAGGGCTGAAGCTTTCTTT
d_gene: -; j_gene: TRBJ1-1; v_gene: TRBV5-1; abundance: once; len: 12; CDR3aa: CASSPGEGVAFF; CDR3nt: TGCGCCAGCAGCCCCGGAGAGGGCGTAGCTTTCTTT
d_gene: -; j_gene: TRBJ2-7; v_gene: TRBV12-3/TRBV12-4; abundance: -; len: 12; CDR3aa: CASSLSRGEQYF; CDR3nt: TGTGCCAGCAGTTTATCCCGGGGCGAGCAGTACTTC
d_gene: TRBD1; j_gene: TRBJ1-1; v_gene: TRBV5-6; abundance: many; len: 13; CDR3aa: CATKQGGYTEAFF; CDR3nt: TGTGCCACCAAACAGGGGGGGTACACTGAAGCTTTCTTT
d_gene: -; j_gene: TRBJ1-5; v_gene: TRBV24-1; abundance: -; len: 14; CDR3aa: CATSDGGHNQPQHF; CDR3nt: TGTGCCACCAGTGATGGGGGCCACAATCAGCCCCAGCATTTT
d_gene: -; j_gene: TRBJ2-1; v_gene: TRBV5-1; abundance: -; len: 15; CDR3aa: CASSLDLAGSNEQFF; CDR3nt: TGCGCCAGCAGCTTGGACCTAGCAGGCTCCAATGAGCAGTTCTTC
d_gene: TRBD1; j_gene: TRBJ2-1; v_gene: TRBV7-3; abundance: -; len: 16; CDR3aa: CASSRKTGNSYNEQFF; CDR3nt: TGTGCCAGCAGCCGGAAGACAGGGAACTCTTACAATGAGCAGTTCTTC